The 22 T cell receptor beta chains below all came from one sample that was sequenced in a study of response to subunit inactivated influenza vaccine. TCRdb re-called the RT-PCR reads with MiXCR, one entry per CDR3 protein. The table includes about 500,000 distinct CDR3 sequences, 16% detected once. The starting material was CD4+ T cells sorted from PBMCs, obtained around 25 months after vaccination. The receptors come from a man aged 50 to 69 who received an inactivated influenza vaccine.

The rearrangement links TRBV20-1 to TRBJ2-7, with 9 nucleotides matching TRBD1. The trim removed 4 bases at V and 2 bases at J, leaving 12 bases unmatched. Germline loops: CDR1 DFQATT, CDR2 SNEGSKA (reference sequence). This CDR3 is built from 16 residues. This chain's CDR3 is CSATPAGQGKTYEQYF. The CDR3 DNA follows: TGCAGTGCTACGCCCGCGGGACAGGGAAAAACCTACGAGCAGTACTTC.

CDR3 bases: TGTGCCAGCAGCTGGGGCCAGTCGGGGGTGGGGACCCAGTACTTC. This sequence encodes CASSWGQSGVGTQYF. J is TRBJ2-5 and V is TRBV5-5; D possibly corresponds to TRBD2 (6 bases). The CDR3 spans 15 residues. The ends were cut back, 3 bases at V and 7 bases at J, with 19 bases in the middle. CDR1 and CDR2 from the germline V gene are SGHKS and YYEKEE (reference sequence).

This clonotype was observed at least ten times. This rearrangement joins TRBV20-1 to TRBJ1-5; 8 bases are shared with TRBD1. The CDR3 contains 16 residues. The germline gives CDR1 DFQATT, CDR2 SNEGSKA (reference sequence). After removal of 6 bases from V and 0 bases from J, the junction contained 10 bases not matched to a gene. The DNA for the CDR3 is TGCAGTGCGACAGGGGACGGCACCTATAGCAATCAGCCCCAGCATTTT. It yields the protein CSATGDGTYSNQPQHF.

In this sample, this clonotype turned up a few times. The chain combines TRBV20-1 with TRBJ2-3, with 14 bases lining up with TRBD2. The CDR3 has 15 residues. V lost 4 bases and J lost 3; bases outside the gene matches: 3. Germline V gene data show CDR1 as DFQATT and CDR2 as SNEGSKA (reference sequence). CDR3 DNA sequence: TGCAGTGCTATCGGACTAGCGGGGGGAACAGATACGCAGTATTTT. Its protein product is CSAIGLAGGTDTQYF.

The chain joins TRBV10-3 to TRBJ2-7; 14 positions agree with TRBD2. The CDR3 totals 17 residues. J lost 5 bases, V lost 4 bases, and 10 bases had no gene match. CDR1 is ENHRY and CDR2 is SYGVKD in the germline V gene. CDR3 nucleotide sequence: TGTGCCATCAGTGGAGCGGCGGGACTAGCGGGAGAGAACGAGCAGTACTTC. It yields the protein CAISGAAGLAGENEQYF.

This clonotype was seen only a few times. The CDR3 here is CASSPPNPHEQYF. CDR3 sequence (DNA): TGTGCCAGCTCACCACCGAATCCCCACGAGCAGTACTTC. The chain couples TRBV18 to TRBJ2-7; D gene uncertain. V was cut by 0 bases and J by 5 bases, with 8 bases left in between. CDR3 size: 13 residues. Looked up from germline, CDR1 is KGHSH and CDR2 is LQKENI.

For the CDR3, the DNA is TGTGCCAGCAGCCTCAGGACAGGGAGCTCTGGGGCCAACGTCCTGACTTTC. It codes for CASSLRTGSSGANVLTF. This chain uses TRBV3-1 with TRBJ2-6; TRBD1 matches 8 bases. In germline, CDR1 is LGHDT, CDR2 YNNKEL (reference sequence). The CDR3 is 17 amino acids. V shed 4 bases, J shed 0 bases, and the junction held 5 bases outside the gene matches.

CDR3: CASGESMNTEAFF. DNA of the CDR3: TGTGCCAGCGGGGAGTCCATGAACACTGAAGCTTTCTTT. The chain uses TRBV18 and TRBJ1-1; no clear D gene. Per the germline V gene, CDR1 is KGHSH and CDR2 is LQKENI. CDR3 size: 13 residues. V was shortened by 8 bases and J by 0 bases, with 10 bases between the two germline ends.

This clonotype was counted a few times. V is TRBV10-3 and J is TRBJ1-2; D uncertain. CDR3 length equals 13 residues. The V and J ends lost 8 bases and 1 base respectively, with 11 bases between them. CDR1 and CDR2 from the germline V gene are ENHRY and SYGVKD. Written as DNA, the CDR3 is TGTGCCATCTCAGTTGACAATAACTATGGCTACACCTTC. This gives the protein CAISVDNNYGYTF.

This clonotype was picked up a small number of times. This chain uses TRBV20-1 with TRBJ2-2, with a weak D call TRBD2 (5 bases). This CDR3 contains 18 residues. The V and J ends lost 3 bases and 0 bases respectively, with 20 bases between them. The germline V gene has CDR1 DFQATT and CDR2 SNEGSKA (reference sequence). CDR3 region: CSARGRWWRGSNTGELFF. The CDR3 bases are TGCAGTGCTAGGGGTCGTTGGTGGCGAGGGTCGAACACCGGGGAGCTGTTTTTT.

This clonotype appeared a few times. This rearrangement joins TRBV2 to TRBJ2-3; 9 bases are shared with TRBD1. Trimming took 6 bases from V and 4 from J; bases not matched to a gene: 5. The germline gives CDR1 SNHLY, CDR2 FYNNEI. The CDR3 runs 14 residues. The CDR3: CASSWDRDADTQYF. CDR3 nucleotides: TGTGCCAGCAGCTGGGACAGGGATGCAGATACGCAGTATTTT.

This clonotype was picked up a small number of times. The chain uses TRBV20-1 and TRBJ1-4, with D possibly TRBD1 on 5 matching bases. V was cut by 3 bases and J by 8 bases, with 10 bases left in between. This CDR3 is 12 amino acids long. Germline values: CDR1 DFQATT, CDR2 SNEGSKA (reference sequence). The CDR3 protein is CSASQGKEKLFF. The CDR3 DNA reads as TGCAGTGCTAGCCAGGGTAAAGAAAAACTGTTTTTT.

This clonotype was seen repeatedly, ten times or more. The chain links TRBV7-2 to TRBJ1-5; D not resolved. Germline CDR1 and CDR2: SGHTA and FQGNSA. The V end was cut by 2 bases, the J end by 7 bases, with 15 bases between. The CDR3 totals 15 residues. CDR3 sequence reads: CASSLRSAASQPQHF. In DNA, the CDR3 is TGTGCCAGCAGCTTAAGATCGGCGGCTAGCCAGCCCCAGCATTTT.

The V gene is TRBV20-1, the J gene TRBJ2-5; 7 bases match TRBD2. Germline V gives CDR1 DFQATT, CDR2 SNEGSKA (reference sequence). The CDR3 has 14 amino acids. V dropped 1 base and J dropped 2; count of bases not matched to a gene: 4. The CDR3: CSARGGGVQETQYF. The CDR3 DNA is TGCAGTGCTAGAGGGGGGGGAGTTCAAGAGACCCAGTACTTC.

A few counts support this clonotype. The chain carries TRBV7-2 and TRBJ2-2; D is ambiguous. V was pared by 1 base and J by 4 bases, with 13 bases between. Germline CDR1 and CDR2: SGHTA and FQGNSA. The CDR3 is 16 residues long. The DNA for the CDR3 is TGTGCCAGCAGCTTAGATCGCGCGAGTGCCACCGGGGAGCTGTTTTTT. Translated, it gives CASSLDRASATGELFF.

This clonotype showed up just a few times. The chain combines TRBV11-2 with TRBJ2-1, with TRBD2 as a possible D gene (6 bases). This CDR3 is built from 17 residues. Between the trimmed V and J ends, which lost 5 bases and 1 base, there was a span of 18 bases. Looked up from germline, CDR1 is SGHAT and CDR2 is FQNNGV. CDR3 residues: CASSRPLGRGSYNEQFF. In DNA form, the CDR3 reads TGTGCCAGCAGCCGACCTCTGGGTCGGGGGTCCTACAATGAGCAGTTCTTC.

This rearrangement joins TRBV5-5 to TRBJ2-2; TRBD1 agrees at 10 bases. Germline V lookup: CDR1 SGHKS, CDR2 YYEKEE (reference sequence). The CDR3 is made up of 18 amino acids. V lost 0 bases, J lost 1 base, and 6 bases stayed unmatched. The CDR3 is CASSLAGGTGVNTGELFF. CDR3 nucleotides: TGTGCCAGCAGCTTGGCCGGGGGGACAGGGGTGAACACCGGGGAGCTGTTTTTT.

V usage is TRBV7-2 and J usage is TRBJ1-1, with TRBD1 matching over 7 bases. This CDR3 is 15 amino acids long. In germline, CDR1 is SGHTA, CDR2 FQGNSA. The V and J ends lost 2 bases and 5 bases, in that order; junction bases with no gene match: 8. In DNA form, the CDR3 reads TGTGCCAGCAGCTTATCGGGGGTACAGGGGACTGAAGCTTTCTTT. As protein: CASSLSGVQGTEAFF.

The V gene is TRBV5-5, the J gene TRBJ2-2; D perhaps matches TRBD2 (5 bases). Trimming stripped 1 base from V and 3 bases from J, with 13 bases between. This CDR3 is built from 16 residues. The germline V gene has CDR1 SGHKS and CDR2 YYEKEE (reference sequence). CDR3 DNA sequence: TGTGCCAGCAGCTTGAGGTGGGAGTCCGACACCGGGGAGCTGTTTTTT. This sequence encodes CASSLRWESDTGELFF.

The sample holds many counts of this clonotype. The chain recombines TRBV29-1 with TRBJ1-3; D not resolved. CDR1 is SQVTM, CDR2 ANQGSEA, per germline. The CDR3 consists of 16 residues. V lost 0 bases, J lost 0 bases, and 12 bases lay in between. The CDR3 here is CSVEDLAGYSGNTIYF. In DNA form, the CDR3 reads TGCAGCGTTGAAGATCTGGCCGGCTACTCTGGAAACACCATATATTTT.

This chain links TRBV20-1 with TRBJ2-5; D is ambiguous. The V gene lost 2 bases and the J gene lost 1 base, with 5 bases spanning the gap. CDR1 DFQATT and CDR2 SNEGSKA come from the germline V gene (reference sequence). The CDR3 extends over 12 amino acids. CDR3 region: CSARLVQETQYF. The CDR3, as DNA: TGCAGTGCTAGACTCGTCCAAGAGACCCAGTACTTC.

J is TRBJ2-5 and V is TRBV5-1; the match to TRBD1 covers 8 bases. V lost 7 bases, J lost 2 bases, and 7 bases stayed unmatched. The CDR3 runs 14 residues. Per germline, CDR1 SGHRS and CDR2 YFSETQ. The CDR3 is CASAITGGQETQYF. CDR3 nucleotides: TGCGCCAGCGCCATAACAGGGGGTCAAGAGACCCAGTACTTC. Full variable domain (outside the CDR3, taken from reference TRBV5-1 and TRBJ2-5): KAGVTQTPRYLIKTRGQQVTLSCSPISGHRSVSWYQQTPGQGLQFLFEYFSETQRNKGNFPGRFSGRQFSNSRSEMNVSTLELGDSALYLCASAITGGQETQYFGPGTRLLVL.